This T cell receptor beta chain was identified during a study of cytomegalovirus exposure and HLA in healthy donors. Across the whole study: In a later analysis, it was reported that the 110 or so validation repertoires had been produced on the same platform as the 670 or so repertoires belonging to the first cohort. The study's findings and limits: Per published reports, the classifier diagnosed cytomegalovirus status with high specificity and sensitivity. Listed as cytomegalovirus-associated were 150 to 200 TCR beta chains. Most TCR sequences were uncommon, yet certain public TCRs appeared in many donors.

Produced via immunoSEQ multiplex PCR; TCRdb's table is partial and in-frame only. The sample records nearly 80,000 clones, 80% to 95% being singletons. Only a few counts were recorded for this clone. The antigen remains undetermined. Trimming removed 3 bases at V and 10 bases at J, with 10 bases between. This CDR3 has 12 residues. In germline, CDR1 is MNHEY, CDR2 SMNVEV (reference sequence). This chain uses TRBV27 with TRBJ1-5; D is ambiguous. This receptor was identified in a woman aged 30 to 39 in good health and CMV-seronegative. Sequences were obtained from PBMCs. CDR3 DNA sequence: TGTGCCAGCAGTTTTCTTGGGCTACCCCAGCATTTT. Amino acids: CASSFLGLPQHF.